These 20 T cell receptor beta chains originate from one sample sequenced in a study of T cell repertoires in cytomegalovirus infection. TCRdb passed the reads through MiXCR, listing each CDR3 protein once. In the table there are some 300,000 distinct CDR3 sequences, roughly 16% of which are singletons. Sequencing input: PBMCs. Receptors were obtained from a human donor in good health (CMV status not recorded). Some clones in this sample may be carry-over from other donors' samples.

The sample holds many counts of this clonotype. The CDR3: CASSRPQSSTQYF. CDR3 nucleotide sequence: TGTGCCAGCAGCCGACCGCAGTCCTCGACGCAGTATTTT. The J gene is TRBJ2-3, the V gene TRBV7-2, with D unresolved. The CDR3 sequence is 13 residues long. The ends were cut back, 5 bases at V and 9 bases at J, with 15 bases in the middle. Germline CDR1 SGHTA, CDR2 FQGNSA.

In its sample, this clonotype was seen many times. Here the CDR3 reads CASSLTRDRGYTGELFF. CDR3 DNA: TGTGCCAGCAGCTTAACCCGGGACAGGGGATACACCGGGGAGCTGTTTTTT. The chain has TRBV7-2 and TRBJ2-2, with TRBD1 matching 10 bases. Germline lookup yields CDR1 SGHTA and CDR2 FQGNSA. V was pared by 2 bases and J by 3 bases, with 6 bases of the junction left unmatched. The CDR3 runs 17 residues.

This clonotype was recorded at least ten times. The chain recombines TRBV7-2 with TRBJ1-5; TRBD1 aligns across 8 bases. From germline, CDR1 is SGHTA and CDR2 FQGNSA. The CDR3 runs 16 residues. The junction had 11 bases not matched to a gene; V was cut back by 5 bases and J by 5 bases. The CDR3 nucleotides read TGTGCCAGCAGCCAACAGGGACAGGCGATAGATCAGCCCCAGCATTTT. Its protein product is CASSQQGQAIDQPQHF.

The chain uses TRBV12-3 or TRBV12-4 and TRBJ2-1; the match to TRBD2 covers 13 bases. The CDR3 loop spans 14 amino acids. The V segment lost 4 bases and the J segment 10 bases; nucleotides outside the gene matches: 4. CDR3 DNA: TGTGCCAGCAGTTCCGGACTAGCGGGGGTCGAGCAGTTCTTC. Translation gives CASSSGLAGVEQFF.

Only a few counts were recorded for this clonotype. V and J are TRBV27 and TRBJ2-3, with D uncertain. V was trimmed by 6 bases and J by 1 base, leaving 8 bases between them. This CDR3 is 13 amino acids long. Germline CDR1 MNHEY, CDR2 SMNVEV (reference sequence). The CDR3 DNA is TGTGCCAGCAGCCGCGCTGGCACAGATACGCAGTATTTT. This translates into CASSRAGTDTQYF.

The chain is built from TRBV5-1 and TRBJ2-1, with D uncertain. V gave up 0 bases and J gave up 0 bases, with 13 bases separating them. The germline V gene has CDR1 SGHRS and CDR2 YFSETQ. There are 17 residues in the CDR3. In DNA form, the CDR3 reads TGCGCCAGCAGCTTGGGTCAGGCAGGCTACTCCTACAATGAGCAGTTCTTC. It yields the protein CASSLGQAGYSYNEQFF.

This chain links TRBV20-1 with TRBJ2-2; 9 nucleotides match TRBD1. The CDR3 is made up of 15 amino acids. Germline trimming cut 6 bases from V and 4 bases from J; bases unmatched to any gene: 9. Germline CDR1 DFQATT, CDR2 SNEGSKA (reference sequence). The CDR3 bases are TGCAGTGCCCGAGGCGGGACAGGGTCCACCGGGGAGCTGTTTTTT. Its protein product is CSARGGTGSTGELFF.

The chain links TRBV27 to TRBJ2-5, with 11 positions matching TRBD2. There are 18 residues in the CDR3. CDR1 and CDR2 from the germline V gene are MNHEY and SMNVEV (reference sequence). Trimming removed 5 bases from V and 1 base from J; junction bases left unmatched: 12. CDR3 sequence (DNA): TGTGCCAGCAGTGAAACCCCCGCCGGGACTAGCGGCCAAGAGACCCAGTACTTC. The encoded protein is CASSETPAGTSGQETQYF.

V is TRBV11-2 and J is TRBJ1-1, with D possibly matching TRBD1 (6 bases). V was clipped by 6 bases and J by 6 bases, with 14 bases between them. The CDR3 is 13 amino acids. CDR1 and CDR2 from the germline V gene are SGHAT and FQNNGV. CDR3 in amino acids: CASSYRAVSEAFF. The CDR3 DNA reads TGTGCCAGCAGTTACAGGGCTGTCTCTGAAGCTTTCTTT.

This rearrangement joins TRBV18 to TRBJ2-7; D might be TRBD2 (5 bases). Looked up from germline, CDR1 is KGHSH and CDR2 is LQKENI. The CDR3 consists of 15 residues. Trimming left V 0 bases short and J 7 bases short, with 16 bases between. As DNA, the CDR3 is TGTGCCAGCTCACCACCGAGCGGCCCTGACCGAGAGCAGTACTTC. It codes for CASSPPSGPDREQYF.

This clonotype was counted many times. The V call is TRBV12-3 or TRBV12-4, the J call TRBJ2-5, with 8 bases lining up with TRBD1. The CDR3 length is 14 residues. J gave up 1 base and V 5 bases, and 3 bases lay outside the gene matches. The CDR3 bases are TGTGCCAGCAGTATGGGACAGGTCCAAGAGACCCAGTACTTC. Translated: CASSMGQVQETQYF.

This rearrangement joins TRBV28 to TRBJ2-4; D is unclear. This CDR3 has 14 amino acids. Deletions cut 6 bases from V and 1 base from J, with 10 bases between. Germline CDR1 MDHEN, CDR2 SYDVKM. As DNA, the CDR3 is TGTGCCAGCAGAAGGCAGACGGCCAAAAACATTCAGTACTTC. This encodes CASRRQTAKNIQYF.

V gene TRBV7-9 combines with J gene TRBJ1-4; tentative D call: TRBD1 (6 bases). The CDR3 runs to 18 residues. V was shortened by 2 bases and J by 4 bases, with 20 bases between the two germline ends. Germline V gives CDR1 SEHNR, CDR2 FQNEAQ (reference sequence). The CDR3 DNA follows: TGTGCCAGCAGCTTAAATTGGGGTAACAGGGCCGGTAATGAAAAACTGTTTTTT. Translation gives CASSLNWGNRAGNEKLFF.

This clonotype has more than one count but fewer than ten. The chain is built from TRBV7-9 and TRBJ1-3, with D possibly being TRBD1 (6 bases). V was cut by 3 bases and J by 2 bases, with 8 bases left in between. Looked up from germline, CDR1 is SEHNR and CDR2 is FQNEAQ (reference sequence). CDR3 length: 14 amino acids. For the CDR3, the DNA is TGTGCCAGCAGCTTTGGGACAACTGGAAACACCATATATTTT. Translating it yields CASSFGTTGNTIYF. The full variable domain, with the rest looked up from reference TRBV7-9 and TRBJ1-3, is DTGVSQNPRHKITKRGQNVTFRCDPISEHNRLYWYRQTLGQGPEFLTYFQNEAQLEKSRLLSDRFSAERPKGSFSTLEIQRTEQGDSAMYLCASSFGTTGNTIYFGEGSWLTVV.

This clonotype was observed a few times. CDR3 in amino acids: CASSQDPFSGELFF. In DNA form, the CDR3 reads TGTGCCAGCAGCCAAGATCCTTTCTCCGGGGAGCTGTTTTTT. The chain uses TRBV4-2 and TRBJ2-2, with unresolved D. Trimming cost V 0 bases and J 6 bases, with 8 bases left between them. Germline values: CDR1 LGHNA, CDR2 YNFKEQ. CDR3 length: 14 amino acids.

This chain links TRBV12-3 or TRBV12-4 with TRBJ1-4; D uncertain. Trimming took 6 bases from V and 1 from J, leaving 6 bases between them. This CDR3 comprises 13 residues. In DNA, the CDR3 is TGTGCCAGCAGAGCAGGAACTAATGAAAAACTGTTTTTT. It translates to CASRAGTNEKLFF.

This clonotype was recorded many times. The J gene is TRBJ2-6, the V gene TRBV7-6, with D perhaps TRBD2 (6 bases). This CDR3 spans 16 amino acids. V was cut by 6 bases and J by 3 bases, with 15 bases left in between. Germline V CDR1 and CDR2: SGHVS, FNYEAQ. CDR3 coding DNA: TGTGCCAGCAGAAATGTCTGGGGGGTTGGGGCCAACGTCCTGACTTTC. Its protein is CASRNVWGVGANVLTF.

This clonotype was counted between two and nine times. The rearrangement links TRBV29-1 to TRBJ1-1, with a weak D call TRBD1 (5 bases). V gave up 6 bases and J gave up 5 bases, with 19 bases separating them. The CDR3 length is 14 residues. CDR1 and CDR2 from the germline V gene are SQVTM and ANQGSEA. The CDR3 here is CSVGRSGPVTEAFF. The CDR3 DNA reads TGCAGCGTCGGACGATCGGGGCCCGTTACTGAAGCTTTCTTT.

Note on this clonotype: Sequence at one end of the junction differs from germline and may be a read error. The rearrangement uses TRBV7-2 and TRBJ2-5; 9 nucleotides align to TRBD1. The CDR3 is made up of 15 amino acids. Per the germline V gene, CDR1 is SGHTA and CDR2 is FQGNSA. In DNA, the CDR3 is TGTGCCAGCAGCATGGGTACAGGGGGCCAAGAGAACCAGTACTTC. It codes for CASSMGTGGQENQYF.

The chain recombines TRBV20-1 with TRBJ1-5; no clear D. CDR3 size: 13 residues. Germline-derived CDR1 and CDR2 are DFQATT and SNEGSKA (reference sequence). Trimming took 3 bases from V and 1 from J, leaving 7 bases between them. The CDR3 DNA sequence: TGCAGTGCTAGTCAGAGCAGCAATCAGCCCCAGCATTTT. Translation gives CSASQSSNQPQHF.